These 15 T cell receptor beta chains were sequenced from one sample in a study of vaccination and CD4 T cells after COVID-19 (dated by TCRdb to between 2021 and 2022). The antigens of these receptors remain unknown. The library relied on PCR. Instrument used: Illumina iSeq 100. DNA from cultured CD4+ T cells was subjected to TCR sequencing with the Oncomine TCR Beta short-read assay at the Johns Hopkins FTIC core. TCRdb itself trimmed the public reads at Q25 with fastp, ran MiXCR and retained productive beta chains. Each CDR3 protein appears once, grouped with its most common genes and DNA. This sample gives fewer than 15,000 distinct CDR3 sequences in total; roughly 36% of them show up just once. The top ten constitute roughly a third of the sample. Interpreted using the paper, the treatment or condition label stands for: approximately nine-day PBMC culture with coronavirus spike peptide pools or control peptides (ViraFEST assay).

What was sequenced was cultured CD4+ T cells from blood. The receptors here all came from a human donor with COVID-19.

CDR3 region: CAWTFMLLGQLGSPLHF. In DNA, the CDR3 is TGTGCCTGGACCTTCATGCTCCTCGGACAATTGGGTTCACCCCTCCACTTT. The chain uses TRBV30 and TRBJ1-6; perhaps TRBD1 as D (5 bases). Per the germline V gene, CDR1 is GTSNPN and CDR2 is SVGIG (reference sequence). CDR3 size: 17 residues. Between the trimmed V and J ends, which lost 4 bases and 9 bases, there was a span of 25 bases.

This chain connects TRBV20-1 to TRBJ2-7; 8 positions match TRBD2. This CDR3 spans 14 amino acids. The germline gives CDR1 DFQATT, CDR2 SNEGSKA (reference sequence). After removal of 3 bases from V and 2 bases from J, the junction contained 6 bases not matched to a gene. CDR3 nucleotide sequence: TGCAGTGCTAGTGTGATCGGGGGGGCCTACGAGCAGTACTTC. Translating it yields CSASVIGGAYEQYF.

This rearrangement joins TRBV11-1 to TRBJ1-2; 11 bases are shared with TRBD1. The CDR3 contains 15 residues. Trimming took 5 bases from V and 2 from J; bases not matched to a gene: 4. Germline lookup yields CDR1 SGHAT and CDR2 FQDESV (reference sequence). DNA for the CDR3: TGTGCCAGCAGCCAACGGACAGGGGGCAACTATGGCTACACCTTC. Encoded protein: CASSQRTGGNYGYTF.

CDR3 nucleotide sequence: TGTGCCTGGAGTCTAGAAAGGGGAGGCACTGAAGCTTTCTTT. Residues: CAWSLERGGTEAFF. The V call is TRBV30, the J call TRBJ1-1; the D gene is possibly TRBD1 (5 bases). The CDR3 has 14 amino acids. V was pared by 2 bases and J by 4 bases, with 14 bases between. The V gene's germline CDR1 is GTSNPN and CDR2 SVGIG (reference sequence).

This clonotype occurred a few times. This rearrangement joins TRBV11-3 to TRBJ2-2; D perhaps matches TRBD1 (5 bases). The CDR3 has 16 amino acids. Trimming removed 2 bases at V and 2 bases at J, with 12 bases between. Germline V gene data show CDR1 as SGHNT and CDR2 as YENEEA. DNA of the CDR3: TGTGCCAGCAGCTTATATCAGGACACAAACACCGGGGAGCTGTTTTTT. Residues: CASSLYQDTNTGELFF.

This clonotype was observed a few times. The rearrangement uses TRBV6-1 and TRBJ2-7; D possibly corresponds to TRBD2 (5 bases). The CDR3 extends over 14 amino acids. Trimming pared 5 bases from V and 1 base from J, leaving 12 bases between. From germline, CDR1 is MNHNS and CDR2 SASEGT. The CDR3 loop reads CASSTLEVSYEQYF. The CDR3 nucleotides are TGTGCCAGCAGTACTCTGGAGGTTTCCTACGAGCAGTACTTC.

The V gene is TRBV6-1, the J gene TRBJ2-3, with TRBD2 matching 8 bases. V shed 5 bases and J 1 base; nucleotides not matched to a gene: 11. The germline V gene encodes CDR1 MNHNS and CDR2 SASEGT. CDR3 size: 17 residues. The DNA of the CDR3 is TGTGCCAGCAGTCTTATTACGGGGCGGGGGGGCACAGATACGCAGTATTTT. Its protein is CASSLITGRGGTDTQYF.

The rearrangement links TRBV11-3 to TRBJ1-1; no clear D. CDR3 size: 13 residues. The germline V gene encodes CDR1 SGHNT and CDR2 YENEEA. V was shortened by 6 bases and J by 1 base, with 9 bases between the two germline ends. CDR3 region: CASRDLRNTEAFF. The CDR3, as DNA: TGTGCCAGCAGGGACCTCAGGAACACTGAAGCTTTCTTT.

The chain carries TRBV27 and TRBJ1-5; maybe TRBD1 (6 bases). Germline CDR1 is MNHEY and CDR2 is SMNVEV (reference sequence). The CDR3 loop spans 16 amino acids. V lost 0 bases, J lost 4 bases, and 13 bases lay in between. The CDR3 sequence is CASSLSVQGINQPQHF. CDR3 coding DNA: TGTGCCAGCAGTTTATCCGTTCAGGGGATTAATCAGCCCCAGCATTTT.

The rearrangement joins TRBV7-2 to TRBJ2-5; no clear D gene. Trimming took off 5 bases at V and 0 bases at J, with 10 bases between the two ends. The CDR3 extends over 14 amino acids. The germline V gene has CDR1 SGHTA and CDR2 FQGNSA. Here the CDR3 DNA reads TGTGCCAGCAGCGAAGGACGTAACCAAGAGACCCAGTACTTC. It specifies CASSEGRNQETQYF.

This chain joins TRBV25-1 and TRBJ1-3; 11 nucleotides agree with TRBD1. This CDR3 is 16 amino acids long. J was trimmed by 3 bases and V by 4 bases; bases with no gene match: 5. In germline, CDR1 is MGHDK, CDR2 SYGVNS. The DNA for the CDR3 is TGTGCCAGCAGTGTCAGGACAGGGGGCGATGGAAACACCATATATTTT. This encodes CASSVRTGGDGNTIYF.

CDR3 amino acids: CSARVPGSGNTIYF. The CDR3 nucleotides read TGCAGTGCTAGAGTACCGGGCTCTGGAAACACCATATATTTT. This rearrangement joins TRBV20-1 to TRBJ1-3, with no clear D. V lost 1 base and J lost 0, with 7 bases in between. There are 14 residues in the CDR3. CDR1 is DFQATT and CDR2 is SNEGSKA in the germline V gene (reference sequence).

This rearrangement joins TRBV23-1 to TRBJ1-1, with no clear D. TRBV23-1 is an open reading frame whose function is uncertain. The germline V and J ends were trimmed by 0 bases and 1 base, with 12 bases remaining between them. The CDR3 is 16 amino acids. CDR3 residues: CASSQSHAGTNTEAFF. Here the CDR3 DNA reads TGCGCCAGCAGTCAATCGCATGCAGGTACGAACACTGAAGCTTTCTTT.

This clonotype occurred a few times. The chain uses TRBV19 and TRBJ1-2; 8 bases are a match to TRBD1. Germline trimming cut 6 bases from V and 8 bases from J; bases unmatched to any gene: 5. The CDR3 length is 12 residues. Germline CDR1 and CDR2: LNHDA and SQIVND (reference sequence). The CDR3 DNA is TGTGCCAGTAGCTGGACAGGGAGAGGCTACACCTTC. Translating gives CASSWTGRGYTF.

The gene calls are TRBV20-1 and TRBJ1-1; maybe TRBD1 (6 bases). V shed 3 bases and J shed 7 bases, with 9 bases lying between them. This CDR3 spans 11 amino acids. Germline V gene lookup returns CDR1 DFQATT and CDR2 SNEGSKA (reference sequence). This chain's CDR3 is CSAREDSEAFF. In DNA form, the CDR3 reads TGCAGTGCTAGGGAGGACAGTGAAGCTTTCTTT.